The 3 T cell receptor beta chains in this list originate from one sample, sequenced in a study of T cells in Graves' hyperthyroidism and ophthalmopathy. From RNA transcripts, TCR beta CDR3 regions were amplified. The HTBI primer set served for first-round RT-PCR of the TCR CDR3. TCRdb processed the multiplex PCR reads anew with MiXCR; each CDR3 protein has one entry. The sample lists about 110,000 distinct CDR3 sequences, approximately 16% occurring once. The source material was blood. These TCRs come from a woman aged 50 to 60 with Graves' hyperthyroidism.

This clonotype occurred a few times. The CDR3 DNA reads TGCGCCAGCAGCTTGGGATTGGGGGCGGGAGAGACCCAGTACTTC. This sequence encodes CASSLGLGAGETQYF. The V and J genes are TRBV5-1 and TRBJ2-5, with D tentatively TRBD1 (6 bases). The CDR3 has 15 residues. V lost 0 bases, J lost 4 bases, and 13 bases lay in between. Germline CDR1 reads SGHRS; CDR2 reads YFSETQ. Together with reference TRBV5-1 and TRBJ2-5, the CDR3 gives the full variable domain: KAGVTQTPRYLIKTRGQQVTLSCSPISGHRSVSWYQQTPGQGLQFLFEYFSETQRNKGNFPGRFSGRQFSNSRSEMNVSTLELGDSALYLCASSLGLGAGETQYFGPGTRLLVL.

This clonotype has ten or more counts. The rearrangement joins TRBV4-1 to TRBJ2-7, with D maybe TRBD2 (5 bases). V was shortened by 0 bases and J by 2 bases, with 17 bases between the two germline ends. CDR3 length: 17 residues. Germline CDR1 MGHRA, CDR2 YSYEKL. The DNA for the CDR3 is TGCGCCAGCAGCCAAGATTTCTTGGGAGAGAGCGCCTACGAGCAGTACGTC. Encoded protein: CASSQDFLGESAYEQYV.

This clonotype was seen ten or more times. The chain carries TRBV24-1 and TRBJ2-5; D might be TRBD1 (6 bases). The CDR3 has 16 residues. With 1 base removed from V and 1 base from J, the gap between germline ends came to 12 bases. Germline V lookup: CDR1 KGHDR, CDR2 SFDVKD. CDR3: CATSDFGRGSQETQYF. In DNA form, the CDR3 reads TGTGCCACCAGTGATTTCGGCAGGGGTTCCCAAGAGACCCAGTACTTC.